The next 17 T cell receptor beta chains were all read from a single sample in a study of blood T cell repertoires in COVID-19. Profiled with immunoSEQ multiplex PCR; TCRdb holds only in-frame clones, not every one. The sample includes 40,000 to 50,000 clones, 77% of them seen just once. The material sequenced was peripheral blood. The origin of the receptors is a woman aged 70-85 years with acute or convalescent COVID-19.

The CDR3 here is CASSREGGLTATNEKLFF. The CDR3 DNA is TGTGCCAGTAGTCGAGAGGGCGGGCTTACGGCAACTAATGAAAAACTGTTTTTT. The chain is built from TRBV19 and TRBJ1-4; D unresolved. V was clipped by 5 bases and J by 0 bases, with 19 bases between them. This CDR3 spans 18 amino acids. Germline V CDR1 and CDR2: LNHDA, SQIVND (reference sequence). Full variable domain (missing parts from reference TRBV19 and TRBJ1-4): DGGITQSPKYLFRKEGQNVTLSCEQNLNHDAMYWYRQDPGQGLRLIYYSQIVNDFQKGDIAEGYSVSREKKESFPLTVTSAQKNPTAFYLCASSREGGLTATNEKLFFGSGTQLSVL.

CDR3 in DNA: TGTGCCAGCAGCTTAGTGGGGGCGGATGGTGTGACCCAGTACTTC. This sequence encodes CASSLVGADGVTQYF. The V and J genes are TRBV7-2 and TRBJ2-5; D is perhaps TRBD1 (6 bases). V lost 1 base, J lost 7 bases, and 16 bases lay in between. The CDR3 consists of 15 residues. The V gene's germline CDR1 is SGHTA and CDR2 FQGNSA. The variable domain in full, completed from reference TRBV7-2 and TRBJ2-5, reads GAGVSQSPSNKVTEKGKDVELRCDPISGHTALYWYRQSLGQGLEFLIYFQGNSAPDKSGLPSDRFSAERTGGSVSTLTIQRTQQEDSAVYLCASSLVGADGVTQYFGPGTRLLVL.

J is TRBJ1-2 and V is TRBV7-6; 9 nucleotides agree with TRBD1. The CDR3 loop spans 17 amino acids. CDR1 and CDR2 from the germline V gene are SGHVS and FNYEAQ. V shed 5 bases, J shed 7 bases, and the junction held 17 bases outside the gene matches. This chain's CDR3 is CASSPRVPGQGSAGYTF. The CDR3 coding sequence is TGTGCCAGCAGCCCCCGAGTCCCGGGACAGGGTTCAGCTGGCTACACCTTC. Using reference TRBV7-6 and TRBJ1-2 for the parts outside the CDR3, the full variable domain is GAGVSQSPRYKVTKRGQDVALRCDPISGHVSLYWYRQALGQGPEFLTYFNYEAQQDKSGLPNDRFSAERPEGSISTLTIQRTEQRDSAMYRCASSPRVPGQGSAGYTFGSGTRLTVV.

The chain has TRBV15 and TRBJ2-1; perhaps TRBD1 as D (5 bases). Germline V gives CDR1 LNHNV, CDR2 YYDKDF (reference sequence). Trimming left V 4 bases short and J 5 bases short, with 12 bases between. This CDR3 is 14 amino acids long. The CDR3 bases are TGTGCCACCAGCACAGGGCCCGATAACAATGAGCAGTTCTTC. Translating it yields CATSTGPDNNEQFF.

J is TRBJ1-3 and V is TRBV19, with 10 bases fitting TRBD1. The germline CDR1 and CDR2 sequences are LNHDA and SQIVND (reference sequence). This CDR3 region has 17 residues. V gave up 7 bases and J gave up 0 bases; unmatched junction bases: 9. The CDR3 DNA is TGTGCCAGTACCCCGACAGGGGGCTACGTCTCTGGAAACACCATATATTTT. It codes for CASTPTGGYVSGNTIYF.

The CDR3 region is CASALSGTQYYEQYF. The CDR3, as DNA: TGTGCCAGCGCGCTGTCCGGGACACAATACTACGAGCAGTACTTC. V is TRBV7-3 and J is TRBJ2-7; D is perhaps TRBD1 (6 bases). The germline gives CDR1 SGHTA, CDR2 FQGTGA. Trimming left V 8 bases short and J 3 bases short, with 20 bases between. The length of the CDR3 is 15 residues.

In its sample, this clone was seen a few times. Written as DNA, the CDR3 is TGTGCCAGCAGCGTCAGGGTTAGCAATCAGCCCCAGCATTTT. Translation: CASSVRVSNQPQHF. This chain links TRBV7-2 with TRBJ1-5; D possibly corresponds to TRBD1 (5 bases). Trimming shortened V by 5 bases and J by 0 bases, and 8 bases separated the two germline ends. CDR1 and CDR2 (germline): SGHTA, FQGNSA. This CDR3 contains 14 residues.

V gene TRBV9 combines with J gene TRBJ1-1; a weak D match, TRBD1 (5 bases). The germline V gene has CDR1 SGDLS and CDR2 YYNGEE. This CDR3 is 16 amino acids long. Trimming stripped 3 bases from V and 8 bases from J, with 23 bases between. The CDR3 loop is CASSAVLQGSSPEAFF. In nucleotides, the CDR3 is TGTGCCAGCAGCGCCGTTCTTCAGGGTTCTTCGCCCGAAGCTTTCTTT.

This sequence joins TRBV7-8 and TRBJ1-2; 9 bases match TRBD1. The J segment lost 7 bases and the V segment lost 2 bases, leaving 11 bases of the junction unmatched. Looked up from germline, CDR1 is SGHVS and CDR2 is FQNEAQ. The length of the CDR3 is 16 residues. This CDR3 is CASSLLPGQGISGYTF. The DNA for the CDR3 is TGTGCCAGCAGCTTACTCCCGGGACAGGGAATAAGTGGCTACACCTTC.

J is TRBJ1-1 and V is TRBV19; TRBD1 aligns across 9 bases. Germline CDR1 is LNHDA and CDR2 is SQIVND (reference sequence). This CDR3 comprises 15 residues. Germline trimming cut 3 bases from V and 2 bases from J; bases unmatched to any gene: 4. The CDR3 nucleotides read TGTGCCAGTAGTATTACAGGGGGCGTCAACACTGAAGCTTTCTTT. This gives the protein CASSITGGVNTEAFF.

V usage is TRBV11-2 and J usage is TRBJ1-2; no reliable D call. This CDR3 region has 13 residues. CDR1 is SGHAT and CDR2 is FQNNGV in the germline V gene. Trimming removed 1 base from V and 8 bases from J, with 11 bases in between. The CDR3 spells CASSLGAQKGYTF. For the CDR3, the DNA is TGTGCCAGCAGCTTAGGGGCCCAAAAGGGCTACACCTTC. Using reference TRBV11-2 and TRBJ1-2 for the parts outside the CDR3, the full variable domain is EAGVAQSPRYKIIEKRQSVAFWCNPISGHATLYWYQQILGQGPKLLIQFQNNGVVDDSQLPKDRFSAERLKGVDSTLKIQPAKLEDSAVYLCASSLGAQKGYTFGSGTRLTVV.

This chain joins TRBV7-2 and TRBJ2-7, with D maybe TRBD1 (6 bases). Germline values: CDR1 SGHTA, CDR2 FQGNSA. The CDR3 has 15 residues. V lost 5 bases to trimming and J lost 3 bases, with 17 bases between them. The CDR3 region has the DNA TGTGCCAGCAGCACCCGGACAGAGAACTTCTACGAGCAGTACTTC. This gives the protein CASSTRTENFYEQYF.

The chain is built from TRBV18 and TRBJ2-7; 7 bases align to TRBD1. In germline, CDR1 is KGHSH, CDR2 LQKENI. This CDR3 is 13 amino acids long. V shed 3 bases and J 3 bases; nucleotides not matched to a gene: 2. The CDR3 region is CASSPGQNYEQYF. The CDR3 region has the DNA TGTGCCAGCTCACCGGGACAGAACTACGAGCAGTACTTC.

This chain joins TRBV18 and TRBJ1-5; unclear D gene. Looked up from germline, CDR1 is KGHSH and CDR2 is LQKENI. The ends were cut back, 3 bases at V and 6 bases at J, with 6 bases in the middle. This CDR3 spans 12 amino acids. CDR3 in amino acids: CASSPGGQPQHF. The CDR3 bases are TGTGCCAGCTCACCGGGAGGTCAGCCCCAGCATTTT.

The chain employs TRBV27 and TRBJ2-2, with a weak D call TRBD2 (6 bases). This CDR3 has 19 amino acids. Germline V gives CDR1 MNHEY, CDR2 SMNVEV (reference sequence). Trimming left V 6 bases short and J 4 bases short, with 27 bases between. This CDR3 reads CASRVGRVGRREGTGELFF. DNA of the CDR3: TGTGCCAGCAGGGTAGGACGGGTGGGGCGGCGGGAAGGCACCGGGGAGCTGTTTTTT.

The V call is TRBV5-1, the J call TRBJ2-5; unclear D gene. The CDR3 is 14 amino acids. The V gene's germline CDR1 is SGHRS and CDR2 YFSETQ. Deletions cut 0 bases from V and 1 base from J, with 7 bases between. The CDR3 protein is CASSLGSTQETQYF. CDR3 DNA: TGCGCCAGCAGCTTGGGTAGCACCCAAGAGACCCAGTACTTC.

The genes are TRBV7-3 and TRBJ2-2; possibly TRBD1 for D (6 bases). Looked up from germline, CDR1 is SGHTA and CDR2 is FQGTGA. The CDR3 is 16 amino acids. Trimming took 1 base from V and 1 from J, leaving 10 bases between them. The chain's CDR3 is CASSLRGQMNTGELFF. DNA of the CDR3: TGTGCCAGCAGCTTAAGGGGACAAATGAACACCGGGGAGCTGTTTTTT.